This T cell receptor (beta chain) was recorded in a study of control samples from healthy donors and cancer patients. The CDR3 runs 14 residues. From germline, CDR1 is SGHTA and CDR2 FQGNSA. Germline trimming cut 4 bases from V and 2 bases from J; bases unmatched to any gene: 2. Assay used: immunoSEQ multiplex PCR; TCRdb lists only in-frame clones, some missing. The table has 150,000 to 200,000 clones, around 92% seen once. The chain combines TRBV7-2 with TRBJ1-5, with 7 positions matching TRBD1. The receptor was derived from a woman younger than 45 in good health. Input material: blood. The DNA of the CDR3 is TGTGCCAGCAGCTATGGGACAGGCAATCAGCCCCAGCATTTT. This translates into CASSYGTGNQPQHF.